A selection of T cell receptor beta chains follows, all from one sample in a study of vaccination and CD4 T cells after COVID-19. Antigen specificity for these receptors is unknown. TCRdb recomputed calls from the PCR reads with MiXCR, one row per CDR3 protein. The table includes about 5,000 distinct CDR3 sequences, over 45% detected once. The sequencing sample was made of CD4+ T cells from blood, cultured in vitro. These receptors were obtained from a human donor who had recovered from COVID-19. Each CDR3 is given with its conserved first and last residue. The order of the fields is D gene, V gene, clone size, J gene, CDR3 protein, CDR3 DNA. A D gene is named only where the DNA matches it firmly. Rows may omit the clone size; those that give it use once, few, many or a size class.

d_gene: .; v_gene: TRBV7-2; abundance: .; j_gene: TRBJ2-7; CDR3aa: CASSGGSGEVEQYF; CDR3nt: TGTGCCAGCAGCGGAGGGTCAGGGGAGGTAGAGCAGTACTTC
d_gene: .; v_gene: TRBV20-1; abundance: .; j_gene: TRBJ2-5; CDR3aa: CSASRSQETQYF; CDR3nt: TGCAGTGCTAGTCGTTCCCAAGAGACCCAGTACTTC
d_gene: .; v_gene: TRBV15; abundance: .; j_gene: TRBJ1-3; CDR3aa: CATSRAEQGASTIYF; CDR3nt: TGTGCCACCAGCAGAGCGGAACAAGGGGCGAGCACCATATATTTT
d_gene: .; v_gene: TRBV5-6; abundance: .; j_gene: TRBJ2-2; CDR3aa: CASSDQVGEGGRTGELFF; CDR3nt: TGTGCCAGCAGCGACCAGGTCGGCGAGGGGGGGCGCACCGGGGAGCTGTTTTTT
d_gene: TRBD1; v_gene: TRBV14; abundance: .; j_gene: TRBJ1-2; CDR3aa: CASSPTRDRLIYGYTF; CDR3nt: TGTGCCAGCAGCCCTACCCGGGACAGACTTATCTATGGCTACACCTTC
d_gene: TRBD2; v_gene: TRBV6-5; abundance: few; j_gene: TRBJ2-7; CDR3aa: CASSSSGGAHPYEQYF; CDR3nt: TGTGCCAGCAGTTCCAGCGGGGGAGCTCATCCCTACGAGCAGTACTTC
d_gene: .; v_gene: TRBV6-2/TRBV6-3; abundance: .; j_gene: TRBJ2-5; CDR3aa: CASTIGEPGTQYF; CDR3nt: TGTGCCAGCACCATAGGAGAACCGGGGACCCAGTACTTC
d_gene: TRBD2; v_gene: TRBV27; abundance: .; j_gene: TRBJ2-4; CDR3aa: CASRKWEGNIQYF; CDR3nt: TGTGCCAGCAGAAAATGGGAGGGAAACATTCAGTACTTC
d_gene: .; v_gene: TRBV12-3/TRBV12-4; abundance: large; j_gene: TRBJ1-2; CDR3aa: CASSLGGPQGHGYTF; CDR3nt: TGTGCCAGCAGTTTAGGTGGGCCCCAGGGGCATGGCTACACCTTC
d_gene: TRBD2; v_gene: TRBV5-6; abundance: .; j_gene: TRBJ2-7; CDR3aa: CASSLAGLGGEQYF; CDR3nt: TGTGCCAGCAGCTTGGCGGGACTAGGAGGCGAGCAGTACTTC
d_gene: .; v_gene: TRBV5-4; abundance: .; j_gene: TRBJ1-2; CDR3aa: CASSSPDQAVYGYTF; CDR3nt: TGTGCCAGCAGCTCACCCGACCAGGCGGTCTATGGCTACACCTTC
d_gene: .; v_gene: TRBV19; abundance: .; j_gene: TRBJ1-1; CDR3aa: CASSRRELNTEAFF; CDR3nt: TGTGCCAGTAGTAGGAGGGAGTTGAACACTGAAGCTTTCTTT
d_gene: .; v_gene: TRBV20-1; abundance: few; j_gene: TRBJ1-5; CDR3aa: CSARAGHQNQPQHF; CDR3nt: TGCAGTGCTAGAGCCGGCCACCAAAATCAGCCCCAGCATTTT
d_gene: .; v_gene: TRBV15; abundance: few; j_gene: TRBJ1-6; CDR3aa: CATSRDSHNSPLHF; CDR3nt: TGTGCCACCAGCAGGGACAGCCATAATTCACCCCTCCACTTT
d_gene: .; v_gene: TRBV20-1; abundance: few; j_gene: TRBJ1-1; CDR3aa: CSARVGVNTEAFF; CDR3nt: TGCAGTGCTAGAGTAGGGGTCAACACTGAAGCTTTCTTT
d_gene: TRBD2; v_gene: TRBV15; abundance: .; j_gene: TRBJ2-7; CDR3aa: CATSALAGAYEQYF; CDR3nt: TGTGCCACCAGCGCACTAGCGGGTGCCTACGAGCAGTACTTC
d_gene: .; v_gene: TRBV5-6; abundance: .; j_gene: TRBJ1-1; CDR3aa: CASSFGGGTEAFF; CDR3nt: TGTGCCAGCAGCTTCGGGGGGGGCACTGAAGCTTTCTTT
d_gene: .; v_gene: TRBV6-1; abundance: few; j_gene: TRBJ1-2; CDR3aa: CASSTFQRIVSGYTF; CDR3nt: TGTGCCAGCAGTACCTTCCAGCGGATAGTGAGTGGCTACACCTTC
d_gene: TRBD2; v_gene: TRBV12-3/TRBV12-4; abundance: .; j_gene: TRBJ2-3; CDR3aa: CASSLPFSGGAQYF; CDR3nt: TGTGCCAGCAGTCTCCCTTTTAGCGGGGGGGCGCAGTATTTT
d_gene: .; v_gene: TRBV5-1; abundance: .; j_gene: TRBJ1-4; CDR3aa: CASTVRSGDEKLFF; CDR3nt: TGCGCCAGTACCGTTAGATCGGGGGATGAAAAACTGTTTTTT
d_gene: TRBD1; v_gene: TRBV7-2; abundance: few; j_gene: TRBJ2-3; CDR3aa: CASSYRGRADTQYF; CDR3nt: TGTGCCAGCAGCTACAGGGGTAGAGCAGATACGCAGTATTTT
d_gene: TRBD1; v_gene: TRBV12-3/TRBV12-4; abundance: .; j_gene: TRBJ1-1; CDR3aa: CASSPERTGGTEAFF; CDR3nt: TGTGCCAGCAGCCCCGAACGGACAGGGGGAACTGAAGCTTTCTTT
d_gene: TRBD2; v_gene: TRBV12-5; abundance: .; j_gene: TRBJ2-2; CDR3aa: CASGPQRGGDTGELFF; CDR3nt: TGTGCTAGTGGTCCGCAGCGGGGGGGAGACACCGGGGAGCTGTTTTTT
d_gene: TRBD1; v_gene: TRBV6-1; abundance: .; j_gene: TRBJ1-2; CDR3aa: CASSVRDRGPYGYTF; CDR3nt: TGTGCCAGCAGCGTCCGGGACAGGGGGCCATATGGCTACACCTTC
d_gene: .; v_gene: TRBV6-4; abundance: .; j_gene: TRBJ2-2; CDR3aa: CASSRNSGELFF; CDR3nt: TGTGCCAGCAGTCGAAACTCCGGGGAGCTGTTTTTT
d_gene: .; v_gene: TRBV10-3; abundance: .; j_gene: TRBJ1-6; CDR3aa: CAISDPVGSYNSPLHF; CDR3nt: TGTGCCATCAGTGACCCCGTTGGCTCCTATAATTCACCCCTCCACTTT
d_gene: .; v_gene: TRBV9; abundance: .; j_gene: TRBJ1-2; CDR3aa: CASSVGGIDGYTF; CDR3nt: TGTGCCAGCAGCGTAGGGGGAATTGATGGCTACACCTTC
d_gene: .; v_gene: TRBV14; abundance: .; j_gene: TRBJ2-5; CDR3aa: CASSQGGFRETQYF; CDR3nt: TGTGCCAGCAGCCAAGGGGGGTTCAGAGAGACCCAGTACTTC
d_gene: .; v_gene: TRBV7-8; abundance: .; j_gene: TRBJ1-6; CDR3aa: CASSLPTQGYNSPLHF; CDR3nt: TGTGCCAGCAGCTTACCGACCCAGGGCTATAATTCACCCCTCCACTTT
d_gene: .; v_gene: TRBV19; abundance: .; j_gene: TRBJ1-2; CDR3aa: CASSTDPAYGYTF; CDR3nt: TGTGCCAGTAGTACCGACCCAGCCTATGGCTACACCTTC
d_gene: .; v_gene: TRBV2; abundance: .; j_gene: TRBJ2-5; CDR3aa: CATETPLTGGTQYF; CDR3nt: TGTGCCACCGAGACTCCCCTGACTGGTGGGACCCAGTACTTC
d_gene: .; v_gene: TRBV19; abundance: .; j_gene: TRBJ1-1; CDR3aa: CASGRRWGDTEAFF; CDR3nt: TGTGCCAGTGGGCGGAGGTGGGGGGACACTGAAGCTTTCTTT
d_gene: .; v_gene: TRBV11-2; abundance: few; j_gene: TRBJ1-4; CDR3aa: CASSSDFSTVYEKLFF; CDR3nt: TGTGCCAGCAGCTCCGACTTTTCGACAGTGTATGAAAAACTGTTTTTT
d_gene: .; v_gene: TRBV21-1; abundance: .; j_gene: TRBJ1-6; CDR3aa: CASSNGERPKNSPLHF; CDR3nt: TGTGCCAGCAGCAACGGGGAACGGCCGAAGAATTCACCCCTCCACTTT
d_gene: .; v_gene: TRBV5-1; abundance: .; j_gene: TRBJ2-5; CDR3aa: CASSGGGPRETQYF; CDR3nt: TGCGCCAGCAGCGGTGGGGGGCCGCGAGAGACCCAGTACTTC
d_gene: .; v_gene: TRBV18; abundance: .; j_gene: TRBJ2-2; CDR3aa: CASSPEVGRLFF; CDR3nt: TGTGCCAGCTCACCAGAGGTCGGGCGGCTGTTTTTT
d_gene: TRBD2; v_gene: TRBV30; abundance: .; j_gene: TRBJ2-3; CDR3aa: CAWTARLAGRGDTQYF; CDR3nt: TGTGCCTGGACTGCTCGACTAGCGGGGCGGGGGGATACGCAGTATTTT
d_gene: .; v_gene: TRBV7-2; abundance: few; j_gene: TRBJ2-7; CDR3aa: CASSLYINPYEQYF; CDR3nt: TGTGCCAGCAGCTTGTATATTAACCCCTACGAGCAGTACTTC
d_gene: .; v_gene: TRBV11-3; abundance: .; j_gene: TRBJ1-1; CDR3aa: CASSPRATVRAFF; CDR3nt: TGTGCCAGCAGCCCCCGGGCCACGGTAAGAGCTTTCTTT
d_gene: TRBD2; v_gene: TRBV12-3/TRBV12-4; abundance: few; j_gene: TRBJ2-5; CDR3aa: CASSFNAGGRETQYF; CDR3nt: TGTGCCAGCAGTTTTAACGCGGGGGGGCGAGAGACCCAGTACTTC
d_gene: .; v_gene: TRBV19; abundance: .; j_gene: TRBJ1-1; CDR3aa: CASSIAGQNTEAFF; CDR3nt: TGTGCCAGTAGTATCGCGGGACAGAACACTGAAGCTTTCTTT
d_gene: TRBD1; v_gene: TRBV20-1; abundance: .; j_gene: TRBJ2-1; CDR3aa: CSAYPGQGKNEQFF; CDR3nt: TGCAGTGCTTACCCCGGACAGGGTAAAAATGAGCAGTTCTTC
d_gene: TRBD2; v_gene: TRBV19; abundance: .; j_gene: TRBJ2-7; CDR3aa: CASSSQAGGYEQYF; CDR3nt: TGTGCCAGTTCTTCGCAAGCGGGGGGCTACGAGCAGTACTTC
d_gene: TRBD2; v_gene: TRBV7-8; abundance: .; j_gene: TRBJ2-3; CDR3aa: CASSFAGGGPVTQYF; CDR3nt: TGTGCCAGCAGCTTCGCGGGCGGGGGGCCAGTTACGCAGTATTTT
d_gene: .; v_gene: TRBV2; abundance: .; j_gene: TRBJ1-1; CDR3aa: CASSGGYEAFF; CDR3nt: TGTGCCAGCAGTGGAGGGTATGAAGCTTTCTTT